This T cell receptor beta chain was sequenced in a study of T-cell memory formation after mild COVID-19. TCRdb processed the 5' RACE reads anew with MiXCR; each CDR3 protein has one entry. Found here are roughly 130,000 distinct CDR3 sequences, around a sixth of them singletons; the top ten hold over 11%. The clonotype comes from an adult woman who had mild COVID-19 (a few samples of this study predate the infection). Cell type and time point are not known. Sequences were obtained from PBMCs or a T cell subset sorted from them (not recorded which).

CDR3 nucleotide sequence: TGCGCCAGCAGCCGGGTATCAGGCGACAACACTGAAGCTTTCTTT. Its protein is CASSRVSGDNTEAFF. V gene TRBV4-1 combines with J gene TRBJ1-1; D not resolved. The CDR3 loop spans 15 amino acids. The germline V gene has CDR1 MGHRA and CDR2 YSYEKL. The V and J ends lost 4 bases and 2 bases respectively, with 14 bases between them.